Described below is a single T cell receptor (beta chain) sequence and its context. Its specificity is unknown. Sequence at one end of the junction differs from germline and may be a read error. The CDR3 is 14 amino acids. This entry comes from a study of post-analysis software for immune sequencing data. Overall study results and limits: Samples sharing a preparation batch grouped tightly together when assessed by F measure. About five TRBV segments appeared more often in patients than in controls, and TRBV5-6, TRBV5-1 and TRBV20-1 were among these.

The TCR beta cDNA libraries carried unique molecular identifiers. The authors obtained roughly 0.5 million cDNA molecules from approximately 0.91 to 9.4 million T cells. MiXCR, run by TCRdb on the PCR reads, gives a single entry per CDR3 protein. The sample lists 500,000 to 600,000 distinct CDR3 sequences; roughly two fifths were seen once. What was sequenced was blood. This receptor was obtained from a girl aged 10 to 17 with multiple sclerosis. The V and J genes are TRBV12-3 or TRBV12-4 and TRBJ2-3, with 7 bases matching TRBD2. The CDR3 coding sequence is TGTGCCAGCAGTTCTAGCGGAGCCACAGATGCGCAGTATTTT. Translated: CASSSSGATDAQYF.